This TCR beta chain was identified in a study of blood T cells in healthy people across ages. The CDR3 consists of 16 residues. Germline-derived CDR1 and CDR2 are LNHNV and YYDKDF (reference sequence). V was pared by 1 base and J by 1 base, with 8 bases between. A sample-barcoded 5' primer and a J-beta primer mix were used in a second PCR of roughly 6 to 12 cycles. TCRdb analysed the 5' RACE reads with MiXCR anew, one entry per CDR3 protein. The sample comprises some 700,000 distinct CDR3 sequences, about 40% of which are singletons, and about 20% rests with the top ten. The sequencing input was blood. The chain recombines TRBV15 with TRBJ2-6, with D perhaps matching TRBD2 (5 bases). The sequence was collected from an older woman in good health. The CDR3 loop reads CATSRVSGSGANVLTF. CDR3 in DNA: TGTGCCACCAGCAGAGTATCGGGATCTGGGGCCAACGTCCTGACTTTC.